A single sample gave rise to the 11 T cell receptor beta chains below, sequenced in a study of cytomegalovirus exposure and HLA in healthy donors. The PCR had 60 Vbeta and 13 Jbeta primers. TCRdb keeps only in-frame clones here, not all; method: immunoSEQ multiplex PCR. This sample carries 55,000 to 70,000 clones, about 83% of them seen once, and the ten largest clones take 1.5% to 2%. Material for sequencing was PBMCs. The receptors stem from a human donor in good health.

The chain couples TRBV6-4 to TRBJ2-3, with TRBD2 identical over 9 bases. The junction had 4 bases not matched to a gene; V was cut back by 3 bases and J by 3 bases. Per germline, CDR1 MRHNA and CDR2 SNTAGT. The CDR3 extends over 15 amino acids. The CDR3 loop is CASSESSGGTDTQYF. CDR3 in DNA: TGTGCCAGCAGTGAGAGTAGCGGGGGAACAGATACGCAGTATTTT.

The V gene is TRBV12-5, the J gene TRBJ2-7; 12 bases fit TRBD2. This CDR3 is 22 amino acids long. V shed 0 bases and J 6 bases; nucleotides not matched to a gene: 24. CDR1 and CDR2 (germline): LGHNT, FRNRAP. The CDR3 DNA is TGTGCTAGTGGTTTGGTTCGTATCCCGGGACAGAAGACTAGCGGGAGTCCGGGCGAGCAGTACTTC. As protein: CASGLVRIPGQKTSGSPGEQYF.

V usage is TRBV19 and J usage is TRBJ1-3; D may be TRBD1 (5 bases). CDR1 is LNHDA, CDR2 SQIVND, per germline (reference sequence). This CDR3 has 15 residues. Trimming stripped 2 bases from V and 3 bases from J, with 11 bases between. The CDR3 bases are TGTGCCAGTAGTATATGGGGCGCCGGTGGAAACACCATATATTTT. Translating it yields CASSIWGAGGNTIYF. Filled out from reference TRBV19 and TRBJ1-3, the complete variable domain reads DGGITQSPKYLFRKEGQNVTLSCEQNLNHDAMYWYRQDPGQGLRLIYYSQIVNDFQKGDIAEGYSVSREKKESFPLTVTSAQKNPTAFYLCASSIWGAGGNTIYFGEGSWLTVV.

This clone was picked up one time. The DNA of the CDR3 is TGTGCCAGTAGCGGACAAAGTCCGACAGATACGCAGTATTTT. As protein: CASSGQSPTDTQYF. The chain links TRBV19 to TRBJ2-3; D might be TRBD1 (5 bases). This CDR3 contains 14 residues. Trimming shortened V by 6 bases and J by 3 bases, and 13 bases separated the two germline ends. Germline V gives CDR1 LNHDA, CDR2 SQIVND (reference sequence).

The chain carries TRBV4-1 and TRBJ1-4, with D possibly TRBD1 on 5 matching bases. The germline V gene encodes CDR1 MGHRA and CDR2 YSYEKL. CDR3 size: 15 residues. Trimming shortened V by 5 bases and J by 10 bases, and 20 bases separated the two germline ends. The CDR3 DNA is TGCGCCAGCAGCTATCCCGGGAGAGGGGATGGAAAACTGTTTTTT. Its translation is CASSYPGRGDGKLFF.

The V call is TRBV5-4, the J call TRBJ1-3; D is undetermined. V was pared by 1 base and J by 0 bases, with 17 bases between. Per germline, CDR1 SGHNT and CDR2 YYREEE (reference sequence). CDR3 size: 18 residues. CDR3 coding DNA: TGTGCCAGCAGCTTGTTGGTCCCGACTCGGGACTCTGGAAACACCATATATTTT. It encodes CASSLLVPTRDSGNTIYF.

This clone was seen just once. V usage is TRBV4-2 and J usage is TRBJ2-1; the D gene is possibly TRBD2 (6 bases). V lost 4 bases to trimming and J lost 4 bases, with 17 bases between them. The CDR3 loop spans 16 amino acids. Germline values: CDR1 LGHNA, CDR2 YNFKEQ. CDR3 DNA: TGTGCCAGCAGCCCCGAGGAGGGACTTATGTACAATGAGCAGTTCTTC. Translation gives CASSPEEGLMYNEQFF.

The CDR3 nucleotides read TGTGCCAGTAGTCCACGGCAGGGGGCCGTGAGCACTGAAGCTTTCTTT. It yields the protein CASSPRQGAVSTEAFF. The rearrangement uses TRBV19 and TRBJ1-1; 8 bases agree with TRBD1. The CDR3 has 16 amino acids. Per germline, CDR1 LNHDA and CDR2 SQIVND (reference sequence). V dropped 5 bases and J dropped 4; count of bases not matched to a gene: 12.

V is TRBV9 and J is TRBJ2-2; 10 nucleotides line up with TRBD1. The CDR3 runs to 16 residues. V trimming: 4 bases; J trimming: 3 bases; junction bases outside the gene matches: 6. CDR1 is SGDLS, CDR2 YYNGEE, per germline. The CDR3 is CASSKRQGADTGELFF. CDR3 nucleotide sequence: TGTGCCAGCAGCAAGAGACAGGGGGCGGACACCGGGGAGCTGTTTTTT.

This chain links TRBV13 with TRBJ2-7; TRBD1 matches at 8 bases. V shed 6 bases, J shed 3 bases, and the junction held 7 bases outside the gene matches. Germline values: CDR1 PRHDT, CDR2 FYEKMQ (reference sequence). The length of the CDR3 is 14 residues. The CDR3, as DNA: TGTGCCAGCAGTCGTGCAGGGGGCGTCTACGAGCAGTACTTC. It specifies CASSRAGGVYEQYF.

V and J are TRBV11-2 and TRBJ2-2; D call uncertain. The CDR3 is made up of 15 amino acids. The V gene lost 5 bases and the J gene lost 1 base, with 11 bases spanning the gap. The germline gives CDR1 SGHAT, CDR2 FQNNGV. The CDR3 loop is CASSIGRVNTGELFF. CDR3 DNA sequence: TGTGCCAGCAGCATAGGCCGGGTGAACACCGGGGAGCTGTTTTTT.